This T cell receptor beta chain was profiled in a study of T cell responses to AZD1222 COVID-19 vaccine. J was trimmed by 4 bases and V by 5 bases; bases with no gene match: 7. From germline, CDR1 is SEHNR and CDR2 FQNEAQ (reference sequence). The CDR3 runs to 14 residues. Libraries were prepared by immunoSEQ multiplex PCR; TCRdb keeps only in-frame clonotypes and omits some of them. The sample lists 210,000 or so clones, roughly 94% occurring once. Overall study findings and caveats: In the spike-specific TCR repertoire, nearly half reportedly target unmutated variant regions.

Notes on this clone: Antigen unknown.

This receptor was obtained from an adult who received the MenACWY meningococcal vaccine as a control. This chain links TRBV7-9 with TRBJ2-7, with 8 bases identical to TRBD2. The specimen comprised peripheral blood, sampled 28 days after the second dose of the MenACWY control vaccine. The CDR3 here is CASSPSGTSYEQYF. CDR3 coding DNA: TGTGCCAGCAGCCCCTCCGGGACTAGTTACGAGCAGTACTTC. Combining the CDR3 with reference TRBV7-9 and TRBJ2-7 gives the whole variable domain DTGVSQNPRHKITKRGQNVTFRCDPISEHNRLYWYRQTLGQGPEFLTYFQNEAQLEKSRLLSDRFSAERPKGSFSTLEIQRTEQGDSAMYLCASSPSGTSYEQYFGPGTRLTVT.